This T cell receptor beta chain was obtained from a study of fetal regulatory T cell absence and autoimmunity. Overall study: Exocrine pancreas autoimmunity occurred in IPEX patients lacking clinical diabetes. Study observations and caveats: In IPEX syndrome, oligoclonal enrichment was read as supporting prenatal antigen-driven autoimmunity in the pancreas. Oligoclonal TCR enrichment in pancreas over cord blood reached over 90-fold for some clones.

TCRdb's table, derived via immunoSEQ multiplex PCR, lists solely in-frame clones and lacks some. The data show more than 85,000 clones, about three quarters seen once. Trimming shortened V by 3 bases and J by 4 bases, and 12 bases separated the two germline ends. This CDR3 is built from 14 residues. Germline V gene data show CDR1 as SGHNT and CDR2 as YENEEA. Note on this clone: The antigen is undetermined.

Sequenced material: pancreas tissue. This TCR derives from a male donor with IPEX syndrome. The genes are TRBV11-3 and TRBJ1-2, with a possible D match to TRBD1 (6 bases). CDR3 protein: CASSFTYRAYGYTF. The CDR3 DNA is TGTGCCAGCAGCTTCACGTACAGGGCCTATGGCTACACCTTC.